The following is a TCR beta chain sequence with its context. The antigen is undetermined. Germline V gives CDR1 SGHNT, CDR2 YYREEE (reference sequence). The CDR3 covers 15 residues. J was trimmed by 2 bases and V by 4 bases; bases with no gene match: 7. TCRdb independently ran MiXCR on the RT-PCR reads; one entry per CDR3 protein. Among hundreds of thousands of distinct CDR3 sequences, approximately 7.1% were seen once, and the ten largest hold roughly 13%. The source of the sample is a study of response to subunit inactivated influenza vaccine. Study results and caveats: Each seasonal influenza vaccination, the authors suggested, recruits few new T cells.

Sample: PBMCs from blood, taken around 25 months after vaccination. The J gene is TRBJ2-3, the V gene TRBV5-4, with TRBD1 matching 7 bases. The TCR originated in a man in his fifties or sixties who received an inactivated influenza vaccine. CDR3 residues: CASSGGQDNTDTQYF. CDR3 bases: TGTGCCAGCAGCGGCGGACAGGATAACACAGATACGCAGTATTTT. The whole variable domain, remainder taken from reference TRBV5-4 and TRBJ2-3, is ETGVTQSPTHLIKTRGQQVTLRCSSQSGHNTVSWYQQALGQGPQFIFQYYREEENGRGNFPPRFSGLQFPNYSSELNVNALELDDSALYLCASSGGQDNTDTQYFGPGTRLTVL.